This T cell receptor beta chain is from a study of Ad26.COV2.S vaccination and SARS-CoV-2 variants. This CDR3 comprises 16 residues. Germline loops: CDR1 SGHAT, CDR2 FQDESV (reference sequence). V lost 0 bases and J lost 9, with 18 bases in between. Overall study results and limits: The placebo group had lower spike-specific TCR breadth than the vaccine recipients did.

Treatment of the sample: roughly 20 received Ad26.COV2.S at low or high dose, single or two shots; about 5 received placebo; per-sample allocation not given. All samples were drawn on day 63, counting from the first vaccine or placebo injection. Aged 18-55 years, donor was enrolled in Boston in about 2020. Only in-frame clones appear in the TCRdb table, and some are missing; sequencing was by immunoSEQ multiplex PCR. The table shows roughly 700,000 clones, with roughly 90% occurring only once. This clone was seen just once. Its specificity is unknown. The clonotype comes from a person aged 18-65 years who received the Ad26.COV2.S COVID-19 vaccine or a placebo. Sequenced here: peripheral blood, sampled in a trial of Ad26.COV2.S vaccine versus placebo. V is TRBV11-1 and J is TRBJ2-1; TRBD2 is a possible D gene (6 bases). In DNA form, the CDR3 reads TGTGCCAGCAGCTTAGCGTTAGCGGACCGGTCTGGTGAGCAGTTCTTC. Its protein is CASSLALADRSGEQFF.